This T cell receptor (beta chain) is from a study of T cells in Graves' hyperthyroidism and ophthalmopathy. This clonotype was seen ten or more times. Amplification targeted TCR beta CDR3 regions from RNA transcripts. HTBI primers were used for first-round RT-PCR of the TCR CDR3. In TCRdb, the multiplex PCR reads were re-called with MiXCR into one record per CDR3 protein. The table has a few hundred thousand distinct CDR3 sequences, under 60% seen once. CDR1 is SGHDT and CDR2 is YYEEEE in the germline V gene. This CDR3 is built from 12 residues. The V end lost 3 bases, the J end lost 7 bases, and 10 bases lay between the germline ends.

The chain combines TRBV5-6 with TRBJ1-1; D gene uncertain. The source material was peripheral blood or thyroid tissue (not recorded which). This TCR came from a young woman with Graves' hyperthyroidism. The CDR3 protein is CASSSRGFEAFF. The CDR3 region has the DNA TGTGCCAGCAGCTCCCGTGGGTTTGAAGCTTTCTTT. Supplemented by reference TRBV5-6 and TRBJ1-1, the full variable domain reads DAGVTQSPTHLIKTRGQQVTLRCSPKSGHDTVSWYQQALGQGPQFIFQYYEEEERQRGNFPDRFSGHQFPNYSSELNVNALLLGDSALYLCASSSRGFEAFFGQGTRLTVV.